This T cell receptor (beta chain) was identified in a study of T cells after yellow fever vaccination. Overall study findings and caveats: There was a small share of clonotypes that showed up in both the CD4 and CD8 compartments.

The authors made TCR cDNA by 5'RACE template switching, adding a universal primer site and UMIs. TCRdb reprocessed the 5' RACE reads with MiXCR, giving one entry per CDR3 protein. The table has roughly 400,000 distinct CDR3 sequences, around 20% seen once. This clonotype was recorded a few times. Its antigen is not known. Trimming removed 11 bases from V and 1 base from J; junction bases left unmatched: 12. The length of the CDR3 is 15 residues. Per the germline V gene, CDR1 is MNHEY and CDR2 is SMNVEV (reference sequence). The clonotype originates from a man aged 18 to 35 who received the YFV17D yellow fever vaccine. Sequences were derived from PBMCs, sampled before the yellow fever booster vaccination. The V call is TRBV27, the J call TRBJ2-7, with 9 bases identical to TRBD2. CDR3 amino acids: CASGGGASKSYEQYF. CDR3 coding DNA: TGTGCCTCCGGCGGGGGGGCCTCCAAATCCTACGAGCAGTACTTC.